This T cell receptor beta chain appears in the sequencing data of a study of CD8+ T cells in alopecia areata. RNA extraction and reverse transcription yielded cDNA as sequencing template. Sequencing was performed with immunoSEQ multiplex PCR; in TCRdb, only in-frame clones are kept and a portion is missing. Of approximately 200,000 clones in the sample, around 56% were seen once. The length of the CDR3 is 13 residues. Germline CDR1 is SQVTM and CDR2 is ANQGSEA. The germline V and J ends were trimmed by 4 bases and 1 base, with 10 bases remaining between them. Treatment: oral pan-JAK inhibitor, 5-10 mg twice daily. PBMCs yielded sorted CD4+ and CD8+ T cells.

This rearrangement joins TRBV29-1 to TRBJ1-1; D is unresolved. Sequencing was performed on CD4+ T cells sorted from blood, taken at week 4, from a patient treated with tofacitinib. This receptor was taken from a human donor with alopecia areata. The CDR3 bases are TGCAGCGTTGTAAGGACGGGGAACACTGAAGCTTTCTTT. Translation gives CSVVRTGNTEAFF.